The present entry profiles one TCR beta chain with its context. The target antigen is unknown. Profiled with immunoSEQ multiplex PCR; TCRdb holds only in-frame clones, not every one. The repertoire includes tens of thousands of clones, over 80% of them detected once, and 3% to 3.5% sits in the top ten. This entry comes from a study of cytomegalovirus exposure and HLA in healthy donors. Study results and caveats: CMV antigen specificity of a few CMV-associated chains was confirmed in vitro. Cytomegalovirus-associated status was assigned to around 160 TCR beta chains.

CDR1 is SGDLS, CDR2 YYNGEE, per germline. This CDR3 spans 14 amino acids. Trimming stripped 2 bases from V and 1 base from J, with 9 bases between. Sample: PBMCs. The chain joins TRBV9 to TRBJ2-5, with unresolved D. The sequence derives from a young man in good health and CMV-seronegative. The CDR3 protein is CASSVDGAQETQYF. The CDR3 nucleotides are TGTGCCAGCAGCGTTGACGGAGCCCAAGAGACCCAGTACTTC. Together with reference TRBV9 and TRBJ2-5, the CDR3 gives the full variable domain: DSGVTQTPKHLITATGQRVTLRCSPRSGDLSVYWYQQSLDQGLQFLIQYYNGEERAKGNILERFSAQQFPDLHSELNLSSLELGDSALYFCASSVDGAQETQYFGPGTRLLVL.